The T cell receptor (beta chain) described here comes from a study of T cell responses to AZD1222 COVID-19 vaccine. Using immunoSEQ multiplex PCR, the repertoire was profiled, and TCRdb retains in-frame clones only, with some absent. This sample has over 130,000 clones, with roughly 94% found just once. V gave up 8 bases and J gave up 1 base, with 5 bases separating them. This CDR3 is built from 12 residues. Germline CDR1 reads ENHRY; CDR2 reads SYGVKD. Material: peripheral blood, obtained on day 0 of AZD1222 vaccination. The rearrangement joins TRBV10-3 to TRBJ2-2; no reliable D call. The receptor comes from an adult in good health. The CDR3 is CAIGWNTGELFF. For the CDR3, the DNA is TGTGCCATCGGCTGGAACACCGGGGAGCTGTTTTTT.